The table lists the clone carrying this T cell receptor (beta chain) with a few counts. Its antigen is not identified. Every donor provided one heparinised blood draw, which averaged roughly 120 mL. From germline, CDR1 is SQVTM and CDR2 ANQGSEA. The CDR3 consists of 14 residues. V was trimmed by 1 base and J by 2 bases, leaving 10 bases between them. Sequenced material consisted of expressed TCRB transcripts (all of the isolated RNA was reverse transcribed). Only in-frame clones appear in the TCRdb table, and some are missing; sequencing was by immunoSEQ multiplex PCR. Of about 700,000 clones in the sample, roughly 13% were seen once. This sample was included in a study of beta chain features in type 1 diabetes. Study outcomes and limitations: All four CD4+ subsets from Type 1 diabetes patients carried moderately but significantly shorter TCRB CDR3s. Individuals with type 1 diabetes displayed fewer insertions and more deletions at VDJ junctions.

The chain carries TRBV29-1 and TRBJ2-3; D gene ambiguous. The receptor's source is a man between 18 and 35 years old with type 1 diabetes. Sequencing input: naive CD4+ T cells from blood. For the CDR3, the DNA is TGCAGCGTTGAAGGTGGTTTGCTCACAGATACGCAGTATTTT. Protein product: CSVEGGLLTDTQYF.